A single count supports the clone carrying this T cell receptor (beta chain). TCRdb's table, derived via immunoSEQ multiplex PCR, lists solely in-frame clones and lacks some. The sample records about 88,000 clones, about 90% being singletons. This sample is part of a study of blood T cell repertoires in COVID-19. Trimming removed 1 base from V and 9 bases from J, with 12 bases in between. This CDR3 is 13 amino acids long. Per the germline V gene, CDR1 is SGHAT and CDR2 is FQNNGV. The sequenced material came from peripheral blood. The V and J genes are TRBV11-2 and TRBJ1-1; the D is unclear. The TCR originated in a male donor with acute or convalescent COVID-19. The CDR3 nucleotides read TGTGCCAGCAGCTTAGCTTCAGCGGTGAAAGCTTTCTTT. Translating it yields CASSLASAVKAFF.